This T cell receptor (beta chain) was recorded in a study of shared clonotypes between healthy human individuals. Regarding the study as a whole: Among the subsets, naive ones generally showed larger estimated richness than memory ones.

A note on this clone: Its antigen is not identified.

Germline values: CDR1 SGHAT, CDR2 FQNNGV. Trimming removed 4 bases at V and 7 bases at J, with 28 bases between. This CDR3 has 18 amino acids. Profiled with immunoSEQ multiplex PCR; TCRdb holds only in-frame clones, not every one. This sample has about 690,000 clones; around 90% occur once, and the top ten carry less than 40%. Each of the donors was a healthy adult who was HIV-negative and had not had a recent acute infection or vaccination. Input material: memory CD8+ T cells from PBMCs. Noted subset: CD45RO+ cells pooled with CCR7-negative TemRA cells. This chain links TRBV11-2 with TRBJ1-2; TRBD1 might be the D (5 bases). The source is a man between 18 and 29 years old in good health. Some clones in this sample may be carry-over from other donors' samples. The CDR3 sequence: CASSSPQKLPGNIPGYTF. CDR3 DNA: TGTGCCAGCAGCTCGCCCCAGAAATTGCCAGGGAACATTCCTGGCTACACCTTC.